The 27 T cell receptor beta chains in this list originate from one sample, sequenced in a study of shared clonotypes between healthy human individuals. The assay was immunoSEQ multiplex PCR, and TCRdb's table has in-frame clones only and misses some. The sample shows about 1.9 million clones, 80% to 95% of them seen only once. CD8 cells classed as naive were CD45RO-negative and positively selected for CCR7, excluding terminally differentiated effector memory CD45RA+ cells. The sequencing sample was made of naive CD8+ T cells from PBMCs. These receptors came from a man aged 18 to 29 in good health. Some clones in this sample may be carry-over from other donors' samples.

This clone was detected once. The chain joins TRBV7-9 to TRBJ1-3, with 9 bases matching TRBD1. CDR3 length: 14 residues. With 5 bases clipped from V and 6 bases from J, the junction kept 5 bases outside the gene matches. Germline CDR1 SEHNR, CDR2 FQNEAQ (reference sequence). Written as DNA, the CDR3 is TGTGCCAGCAGCCCGGACAGGGGCCCAAACACCATATATTTT. This encodes CASSPDRGPNTIYF.

Only a few counts were recorded for this clone. Other DNA sequences from this sample encode an identical CDR3 as well. This chain joins TRBV28 and TRBJ1-1; possibly TRBD1 for D (5 bases). Germline loops: CDR1 MDHEN, CDR2 SYDVKM. Trimming took off 6 bases at V and 0 bases at J, with 8 bases between the two ends. CDR3 size: 13 residues. The CDR3 loop reads CASSLTVNTEAFF. The CDR3 DNA is TGTGCCAGCAGCCTGACAGTGAACACTGAAGCTTTCTTT.

The rearrangement uses TRBV2 and TRBJ2-1; D is tentatively TRBD1 or TRBD2 (7 bases each). CDR3 length: 21 residues. With 7 bases removed from V and 0 bases from J, the gap between germline ends came to 31 bases. Germline V gene sequence: CDR1 SNHLY, CDR2 FYNNEI. The CDR3 sequence is CASIGPGQATQGTNSYNEQFF. The CDR3 DNA reads TGTGCCAGCATTGGTCCCGGACAGGCGACCCAAGGGACTAACTCCTACAATGAGCAGTTCTTC.

The rearrangement links TRBV7-6 to TRBJ1-2, with 8 positions matching TRBD1. The trim removed 1 base at V and 5 bases at J, leaving 9 bases unmatched. The CDR3 is made up of 16 amino acids. Germline V gene lookup returns CDR1 SGHVS and CDR2 FNYEAQ. CDR3 residues: CASSLDARTGTYGYTF. The CDR3, as DNA: TGTGCCAGCAGCTTAGATGCGAGGACAGGGACGTATGGCTACACCTTC.

The chain recombines TRBV4-3 with TRBJ2-7, with 11 bases aligning to TRBD1. V trimming: 0 bases; J trimming: 1 base; junction bases outside the gene matches: 2. Germline CDR1 is LGHNA and CDR2 is YSLEER. This CDR3 is built from 16 residues. CDR3 amino acids: CASSQEGTGGSYEQYF. DNA for the CDR3: TGCGCCAGCAGCCAAGAAGGGACAGGGGGTTCCTACGAGCAGTACTTC.

V usage is TRBV19 and J usage is TRBJ2-7; TRBD2 matches at 9 bases. Germline-derived CDR1 and CDR2 are LNHDA and SQIVND (reference sequence). The trim removed 4 bases at V and 0 bases at J, leaving 7 bases unmatched. CDR3 length equals 16 residues. The CDR3 DNA follows: TGTGCCAGTAGTACGAGTCTAGCGGGAAGCTCCTACGAGCAGTACTTC. Amino acid sequence: CASSTSLAGSSYEQYF. The whole variable domain, filled in from reference TRBV19 and TRBJ2-7, reads DGGITQSPKYLFRKEGQNVTLSCEQNLNHDAMYWYRQDPGQGLRLIYYSQIVNDFQKGDIAEGYSVSREKKESFPLTVTSAQKNPTAFYLCASSTSLAGSSYEQYFGPGTRLTVT.

The chain couples TRBV5-1 to TRBJ2-1; tentatively, D is TRBD2 (5 bases). Trimming cost V 4 bases and J 2 bases, with 19 bases left between them. This CDR3 has 17 amino acids. CDR1 is SGHRS, CDR2 YFSETQ, per germline. CDR3: CASSPQGLIAPYNEQFF. CDR3 nucleotides: TGCGCCAGCAGCCCTCAAGGACTCATAGCCCCCTACAATGAGCAGTTCTTC.

The chain links TRBV19 to TRBJ2-5; 9 nucleotides agree with TRBD1. The germline gives CDR1 LNHDA, CDR2 SQIVND (reference sequence). V was pared by 5 bases and J by 1 base, with 8 bases of the junction left unmatched. The CDR3 is 16 residues long. For the CDR3, the DNA is TGTGCCAGTAGTCGGGACAGGGTTGTCGCCCAAGAGACCCAGTACTTC. It yields the protein CASSRDRVVAQETQYF.

The chain couples TRBV19 to TRBJ2-3, with a weak D call TRBD2 (6 bases). Germline CDR1 is LNHDA and CDR2 is SQIVND (reference sequence). V was cut by 5 bases and J by 2 bases, with 8 bases left in between. CDR3 size: 13 residues. In DNA, the CDR3 is TGTGCCAGTAGTGGGAGGAACACAGATACGCAGTATTTT. This sequence encodes CASSGRNTDTQYF.

The V call is TRBV6-5, the J call TRBJ1-3; TRBD1 agrees at 8 bases. Losses at the gene ends were 8 bases for V and 4 bases for J; bases not matched to a gene: 10. The CDR3 runs 15 residues. Germline CDR1 and CDR2: MNHEY and SVGAGI. The DNA for the CDR3 is TGTGCCAGCGGTTCCGACAGGGGCGGAGGAAACACCATATATTTT. Translation gives CASGSDRGGGNTIYF.

In DNA form, the CDR3 reads TGTGCCTGGAGTGTAGGGGGCCGCAATCAGCCCCAGCATTTT. Translating gives CAWSVGGRNQPQHF. The chain couples TRBV30 to TRBJ1-5, with 7 bases lining up with TRBD1. Germline V gene data show CDR1 as GTSNPN and CDR2 as SVGIG (reference sequence). With V trimmed by 0 bases and J by 2 bases, 1 base remained unmatched. This CDR3 has 14 amino acids.

The chain links TRBV15 to TRBJ1-4; TRBD1 agrees at 7 bases. The germline gives CDR1 LNHNV, CDR2 YYDKDF (reference sequence). The trim removed 2 bases at V and 7 bases at J, leaving 7 bases unmatched. The CDR3 runs to 15 residues. CDR3 amino acids: CATSRRGQGSEKLFF. CDR3 DNA sequence: TGTGCCACCAGCAGAAGGGGGCAAGGGAGTGAAAAACTGTTTTTT. The variable domain in full, with the rest retrieved from reference TRBV15 and TRBJ1-4, is DAMVIQNPRYQVTQFGKPVTLSCSQTLNHNVMYWYQQKSSQAPKLLFHYYDKDFNNEADTPDNFQSRRPNTSFCFLDIRSPGLGDTAMYLCATSRRGQGSEKLFFGSGTQLSVL.

V usage is TRBV19 and J usage is TRBJ1-4, with D hard to call. This CDR3 has 16 amino acids. In germline, CDR1 is LNHDA, CDR2 SQIVND (reference sequence). Trimming left V 7 bases short and J 0 bases short, with 15 bases between. CDR3 sequence (DNA): TGTGCCAGTAATGGAGACCGGGCCGCAACTAATGAAAAACTGTTTTTT. This gives the protein CASNGDRAATNEKLFF.

The chain has TRBV11-2 and TRBJ2-7; 9 nucleotides match TRBD2. Germline CDR1 reads SGHAT; CDR2 reads FQNNGV. The ends lost 0 bases at V and 4 bases at J; junction bases unmatched: 10. The CDR3 contains 17 residues. The CDR3 bases are TGTGCCAGCAGCTTAGAAGGCGGGAGGGCACGTATTTACGAGCAGTACTTC. Its protein is CASSLEGGRARIYEQYF.

For the CDR3, the DNA is TGTGCCAGCAGCTCCCCCAGGGCTACGTACAATGAGCAGTTCTTC. Amino acids: CASSSPRATYNEQFF. The chain is built from TRBV9 and TRBJ2-1, with D possibly TRBD1 on 5 matching bases. V was clipped by 4 bases and J by 4 bases, with 15 bases between them. There are 15 residues in the CDR3. From germline, CDR1 is SGDLS and CDR2 YYNGEE.

This clone has only a few counts. The V and J genes are TRBV19 and TRBJ1-1, with 11 bases fitting TRBD1. Germline CDR1 and CDR2: LNHDA and SQIVND (reference sequence). The CDR3 consists of 14 residues. J was trimmed by 3 bases and V by 9 bases; bases with no gene match: 6. This chain's CDR3 is CASQDRGRDTEAFF. CDR3 DNA sequence: TGTGCCAGCCAGGACAGGGGGCGAGACACTGAAGCTTTCTTT. Looking up the rest from reference TRBV19 and TRBJ1-1 gives the full variable domain: DGGITQSPKYLFRKEGQNVTLSCEQNLNHDAMYWYRQDPGQGLRLIYYSQIVNDFQKGDIAEGYSVSREKKESFPLTVTSAQKNPTAFYLCASQDRGRDTEAFFGQGTRLTVV.

Of note for this clone: Other DNA sequences in this specimen translate into the identical CDR3. V is TRBV7-9 and J is TRBJ2-7, with 7 bases lining up with TRBD2. CDR3 length: 12 residues. V trimming: 4 bases; J trimming: 7 bases; junction bases outside the gene matches: 4. From germline, CDR1 is SEHNR and CDR2 FQNEAQ (reference sequence). CDR3 sequence: CASSSPGLEQYF. Here the CDR3 DNA reads TGTGCCAGCAGCTCCCCGGGACTAGAGCAGTACTTC. Supplemented by reference TRBV7-9 and TRBJ2-7, the full variable domain reads DTGVSQNPRHKITKRGQNVTFRCDPISEHNRLYWYRQTLGQGPEFLTYFQNEAQLEKSRLLSDRFSAERPKGSFSTLEIQRTEQGDSAMYLCASSSPGLEQYFGPGTRLTVT.

The V call is TRBV6-6, the J call TRBJ2-3; D is possibly TRBD1 (6 bases). CDR1 is MNHNY and CDR2 is SVGAGI in the germline V gene (reference sequence). The CDR3 length is 15 residues. The germline V and J ends were trimmed by 5 bases and 4 bases, with 16 bases remaining between them. This CDR3 reads CASSRSTGSADTQYF. DNA for the CDR3: TGTGCCAGCAGTCGATCCACAGGGTCCGCAGATACGCAGTATTTT.

This rearrangement joins TRBV11-3 to TRBJ2-1; 9 nucleotides align to TRBD2. V dropped 4 bases and J dropped 0; count of bases not matched to a gene: 7. The CDR3 is 17 residues long. Germline CDR1 reads SGHNT; CDR2 reads YENEEA. In DNA, the CDR3 is TGTGCCAGCAGCTCCAGGGGTAGCGGGAGCTCCTACAATGAGCAGTTCTTC. Its translation: CASSSRGSGSSYNEQFF.

This clone was picked up a small number of times. The V and J genes are TRBV6-5 and TRBJ1-4; TRBD1 aligns across 7 bases. There are 15 residues in the CDR3. The V gene end was trimmed by 0 bases and the J gene end by 13 bases; junction bases not matched to a gene: 11. CDR1 and CDR2 from the germline V gene are MNHEY and SVGAGI. The CDR3 protein is CASSYSISLDRRLFF. CDR3 sequence (DNA): TGTGCCAGCAGTTACTCGATTTCCCTGGACAGGCGACTGTTTTTT.

This clone has a single count. Mismatch with germline at one junction end may stem from a read error. J is TRBJ2-7 and V is TRBV7-9; no definite D call. The CDR3 spans 12 residues. Germline-derived CDR1 and CDR2 are SEHNR and FQNEAQ (reference sequence). CDR3 sequence: CASTGLAYEQYF. In DNA form, the CDR3 reads TGTGCGAGCACCGGGCTAGCCTACGAGCAGTACTTC.

This clone was recorded once. V is TRBV4-1 and J is TRBJ2-4; 7 bases map to TRBD2. Trimming cost V 1 base and J 0 bases; bases outside gene matches: 9. The CDR3 runs 18 residues. CDR1 is MGHRA, CDR2 YSYEKL, per germline. CDR3 nucleotide sequence: TGCGCCAGCAGCCAAGTAAAGGTCTTAGCGGGAGCCAAAAACATTCAGTACTTC. Amino acid sequence: CASSQVKVLAGAKNIQYF.

This clone was recorded once. The chain has TRBV11-1 and TRBJ2-7; 9 bases match TRBD2. The V gene end was trimmed by 0 bases and the J gene end by 3 bases; junction bases not matched to a gene: 6. Germline V CDR1 and CDR2: SGHAT, FQDESV (reference sequence). CDR3 length equals 16 residues. CDR3 loop: CASSLAPREGLYEQYF. Written as DNA, the CDR3 is TGTGCCAGCAGCTTAGCGCCGCGGGAGGGACTCTACGAGCAGTACTTC.

The chain combines TRBV6-1 with TRBJ2-7; 10 bases match TRBD1. This CDR3 comprises 15 residues. J gave up 3 bases and V 4 bases, and 6 bases lay outside the gene matches. Germline values: CDR1 MNHNS, CDR2 SASEGT. The CDR3 DNA sequence: TGTGCCAGCAGTGTTTGGACAGGGGGTCTCTACGAGCAGTACTTC. Amino acids: CASSVWTGGLYEQYF.

The chain uses TRBV6-6 and TRBJ2-3; either TRBD1 or TRBD2 may fit D (5 bases each). V lost 7 bases to trimming and J lost 0 bases, with 11 bases between them. Per the germline V gene, CDR1 is MNHNY and CDR2 is SVGAGI (reference sequence). CDR3 size: 14 residues. The CDR3 nucleotides read TGTGCCAGCAAGACGGGGCGGAGCACAGATACGCAGTATTTT. Its translation: CASKTGRSTDTQYF.

V gene TRBV28 combines with J gene TRBJ2-7; D possibly corresponds to TRBD2 (6 bases). The V end was cut by 2 bases, the J end by 2 bases, with 13 bases between. CDR1 and CDR2 from the germline V gene are MDHEN and SYDVKM. This CDR3 has 15 residues. The CDR3 DNA is TGTGCCAGCAGTTTACGGGATAGCGGAACCTACGAGCAGTACTTC. Translating it yields CASSLRDSGTYEQYF.

The rearrangement uses TRBV5-8 and TRBJ2-4; 11 bases are shared with TRBD2. The CDR3 extends over 16 amino acids. Germline-derived CDR1 and CDR2 are SGHTS and YDEGEE. V was pared by 0 bases and J by 8 bases, with 7 bases of the junction left unmatched. The CDR3 coding sequence is TGTGCCAGCAGCTTGGGACTAGCGGGGACCGGGGACATTCAGTACTTC. Its protein is CASSLGLAGTGDIQYF.